This TCR beta chain was sequenced in a study of shared clonotypes between healthy human individuals. Of note for this clone: Other DNA sequences in the sample encode the same CDR3.

Assay used: immunoSEQ multiplex PCR; TCRdb lists only in-frame clones, some missing. The table lists about 2.4 million clones, approximately 93% of them singletons. Input material: naive CD4+ T cells from PBMCs. Regarding subset: CD45RA+ positively selected. The TCR originated in a man between 18 and 35 years old in good health. Some clones in this sample may be carry-over from other donors' samples.

The CDR3 region has the DNA TGTGCCAGCAGCTTCGGACTAGCGGGCACCGGGGAGCTGTTTTTT. As protein: CASSFGLAGTGELFF. The V call is TRBV7-2, the J call TRBJ2-2; 11 nucleotides match TRBD2. The CDR3 totals 15 residues. The germline V gene encodes CDR1 SGHTA and CDR2 FQGNSA. The V gene end was trimmed by 3 bases and the J gene end by 4 bases; junction bases not matched to a gene: 1.